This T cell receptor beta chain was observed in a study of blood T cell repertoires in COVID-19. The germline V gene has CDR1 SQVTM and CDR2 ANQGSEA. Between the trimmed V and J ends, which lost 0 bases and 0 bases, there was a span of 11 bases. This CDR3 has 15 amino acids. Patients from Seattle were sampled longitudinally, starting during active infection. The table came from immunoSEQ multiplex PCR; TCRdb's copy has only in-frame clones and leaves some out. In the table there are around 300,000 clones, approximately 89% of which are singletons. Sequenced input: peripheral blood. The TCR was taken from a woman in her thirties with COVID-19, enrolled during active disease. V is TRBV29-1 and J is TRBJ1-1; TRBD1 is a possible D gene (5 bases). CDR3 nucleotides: TGCAGCGTTGAAGATCACGACAGACTGAACACTGAAGCTTTCTTT. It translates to CSVEDHDRLNTEAFF.